Each of the 9 T cell receptor beta chains below was sequenced from the same sample in a study of shared clonotypes between healthy human individuals. Clones were read by immunoSEQ multiplex PCR, and TCRdb kept only the in-frame ones, dropping some. The data hold approximately 2.1 million clones, with more than 80% observed a single time. Sequenced: naive CD4+ T cells from PBMCs. Subset given: CD45RA+ positively selected. All receptors derive from a young man in good health. Some clones in this sample may be carry-over from other donors' samples.

The count of this clone is one. The chain uses TRBV2 and TRBJ2-7; no clear D. This CDR3 is built from 13 residues. Germline CDR1 and CDR2: SNHLY and FYNNEI. The V gene lost 4 bases and the J gene lost 3 bases, with 10 bases spanning the gap. Here the CDR3 DNA reads TGTGCCAGCAGTGCGAATTTGGGCTACGAGCAGTACTTC. This codes for CASSANLGYEQYF.

The table lists this clone with a count of one. This chain joins TRBV19 and TRBJ2-2; 11 bases align to TRBD2. The CDR3 extends over 15 amino acids. CDR1 and CDR2 from the germline V gene are LNHDA and SQIVND (reference sequence). Losses at the gene ends were 5 bases for V and 5 bases for J; bases not matched to a gene: 4. The CDR3 bases are TGTGCCAGTAGTCGGGGACTAGCGGAAACCGGGGAGCTGTTTTTT. Translation: CASSRGLAETGELFF.

This clone was seen once. This chain joins TRBV30 and TRBJ1-1; D possibly corresponds to TRBD1 (6 bases). Trimming pared 5 bases from V and 9 bases from J, leaving 19 bases between. Germline CDR1 GTSNPN, CDR2 SVGIG (reference sequence). The CDR3 totals 13 residues. The CDR3 DNA is TGTGCCTGGGCCGCAAGGAGGAGGGGGAAAGCTTTCTTT. It translates to CAWAARRRGKAFF.

The genes are TRBV19 and TRBJ1-1, with D uncertain. CDR1 and CDR2 (germline): LNHDA, SQIVND (reference sequence). This CDR3 has 13 amino acids. The V end lost 6 bases, the J end lost 3 bases, and 11 bases lay between the germline ends. The chain's CDR3 is CASRLGMDTEAFF. CDR3 sequence (DNA): TGTGCCAGTAGACTGGGGATGGACACTGAAGCTTTCTTT. The whole variable domain, remainder taken from reference TRBV19 and TRBJ1-1, is DGGITQSPKYLFRKEGQNVTLSCEQNLNHDAMYWYRQDPGQGLRLIYYSQIVNDFQKGDIAEGYSVSREKKESFPLTVTSAQKNPTAFYLCASRLGMDTEAFFGQGTRLTVV.

The chain joins TRBV29-1 to TRBJ2-3; TRBD2 agrees at 13 bases. This CDR3 is 13 amino acids long. Trimming cost V 4 bases and J 6 bases; bases outside gene matches: 1. The V gene's germline CDR1 is SQVTM and CDR2 ANQGSEA. The CDR3 DNA is TGCAGCGTTGGGGGACTAGCGGGGGATACGCAGTATTTT. The encoded protein is CSVGGLAGDTQYF.

V and J are TRBV5-1 and TRBJ1-1, with a possible D match to TRBD1 (5 bases). This CDR3 comprises 16 residues. Germline CDR1 SGHRS, CDR2 YFSETQ. Trimming cost V 4 bases and J 1 base, with 17 bases left between them. The CDR3 sequence: CASSTGSGGGNTEAFF. For the CDR3, the DNA is TGCGCCAGCAGCACCGGCAGCGGGGGTGGGAACACTGAAGCTTTCTTT. Using reference TRBV5-1 and TRBJ1-1 for the parts outside the CDR3, the full variable domain is KAGVTQTPRYLIKTRGQQVTLSCSPISGHRSVSWYQQTPGQGLQFLFEYFSETQRNKGNFPGRFSGRQFSNSRSEMNVSTLELGDSALYLCASSTGSGGGNTEAFFGQGTRLTVV.

As DNA, the CDR3 is TGTGCCAGTAGTATTCTCGACGGGGGCAATCAGCCCCAGCATTTT. Translated, it gives CASSILDGGNQPQHF. J is TRBJ1-5 and V is TRBV19; no clear D gene. Germline V lookup: CDR1 LNHDA, CDR2 SQIVND (reference sequence). The CDR3 is made up of 15 amino acids. Trimming removed 3 bases from V and 2 bases from J, with 11 bases in between.

The J gene is TRBJ2-7, the V gene TRBV7-2; D possibly corresponds to TRBD2 (6 bases). There are 16 residues in the CDR3. CDR1 is SGHTA, CDR2 FQGNSA, per germline. Trimming shortened V by 5 bases and J by 3 bases, and 20 bases separated the two germline ends. Written as DNA, the CDR3 is TGTGCCAGCAGCGGAGTCGTGCGGGGCTATTTCTACGAGCAGTACTTC. Translation: CASSGVVRGYFYEQYF.

Only a few counts were recorded for this clone. This same CDR3 is encoded by further DNA sequences in the sample. V is TRBV19 and J is TRBJ1-1; tentatively, D is TRBD1 (6 bases). This CDR3 has 14 residues. Germline V gene lookup returns CDR1 LNHDA and CDR2 SQIVND (reference sequence). Trimming cost V 1 base and J 1 base, with 7 bases left between them. The CDR3 DNA reads as TGTGCCAGTAGTATAGCCAGGGGGAACACTGAAGCTTTCTTT. Translating gives CASSIARGNTEAFF.